This T cell receptor (beta chain) stems from a study of T-cell reconstitution after alpha-beta-depleted transplantation in children. Unique molecular identifiers were incorporated during preparation of the TCRbeta library. Via MiXCR, TCRdb re-called the PCR reads, giving one row per CDR3 protein. The profile shows hundreds of thousands of distinct CDR3 sequences, around 8% of them singletons. The CDR3 is 13 amino acids. The germline gives CDR1 SGHTA, CDR2 FQGNSA. V was trimmed by 1 base and J by 4 bases, leaving 8 bases between them. Whole-study results and caveats: Approximately two months post-transplant, alpha-beta T cells reportedly originated from several hundred expanded graft clones. When one year had passed after transplant, most T-cell counts and diversity came from newly produced T cells.

There are many counts of this clonotype. Its antigen remains unknown. Sample: PBMCs, mostly from graft donor cells, taken 180 days after TCRalphabeta/CD19-depleted stem cell transplant. This clonotype originated in a male patient aged 10-17 years who had a stem cell transplant for acute lymphoblastic leukemia, so the T cells may come from the graft donor. The chain uses TRBV7-2 and TRBJ2-7; D is uncertain. The DNA of the CDR3 is TGTGCCAGCAGCTTAGTTCCTGCGTACGAGCAGTACTTC. It codes for CASSLVPAYEQYF.